The T cell receptor (beta chain) described here comes from a study of blood T cell repertoires in COVID-19. Study as a whole: Spain, Italy and the United States supplied samples that represented acute and convalescent COVID-19.

CDR3 size: 13 residues. Germline-derived CDR1 and CDR2 are SGHTA and FQGNSA. Trimming took 1 base from V and 2 from J, leaving 3 bases between them. Using immunoSEQ multiplex PCR, the repertoire was profiled, and TCRdb retains in-frame clones only, with some absent. The data contain fewer than 450,000 clones, roughly 89% of them seen just once; the ten biggest clones take up around 3.3%. Material for sequencing was peripheral blood. The V and J genes are TRBV7-2 and TRBJ1-5; D not certain. This clonotype was sampled from a woman under 30 who had recovered from COVID-19. CDR3 DNA: TGTGCCAGCAGCTTAGTAGGCAATCAGCCCCAGCATTTT. Its translation is CASSLVGNQPQHF.